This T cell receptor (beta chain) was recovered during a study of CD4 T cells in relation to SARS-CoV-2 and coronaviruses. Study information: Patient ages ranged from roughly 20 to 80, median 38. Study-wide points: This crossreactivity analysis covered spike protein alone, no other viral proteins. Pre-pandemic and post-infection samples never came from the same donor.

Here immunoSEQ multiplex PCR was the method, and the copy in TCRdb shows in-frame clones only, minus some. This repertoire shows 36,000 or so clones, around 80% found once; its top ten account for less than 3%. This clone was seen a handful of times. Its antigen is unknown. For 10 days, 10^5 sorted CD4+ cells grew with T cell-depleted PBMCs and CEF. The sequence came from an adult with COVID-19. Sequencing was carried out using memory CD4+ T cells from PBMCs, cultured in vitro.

The CDR3 protein is CASSFWGTNTGELFF. In DNA, the CDR3 is TGCGCCAGCAGCTTCTGGGGTACGAACACCGGGGAGCTGTTTTTT. The chain carries TRBV4-1 and TRBJ2-2; D not resolved. Germline-derived CDR1 and CDR2 are MGHRA and YSYEKL. The CDR3 is 15 residues long. Trimming removed 5 bases at V and 0 bases at J, with 10 bases between.